This T cell receptor beta chain was observed in a study of post-analysis software for immune sequencing data. Unique molecular identifiers were carried by the TCR beta cDNA libraries. Some 500,000 cDNA molecules were recovered from an input of roughly 0.85 to 10 million T cells. MiXCR was run by TCRdb on the PCR reads, yielding one entry per CDR3 protein. The sample includes about 680,000 distinct CDR3 sequences, roughly three fifths of them seen just once. This clonotype has a handful of counts. The sample comprised blood. The origin of this receptor is a girl aged 2-10 years with multiple sclerosis.

CDR3 DNA: TGCAGCGTCTTCGAAGGAGCGCAGTATTTT. It encodes CSVFEGAQYF. V and J are TRBV29-1 and TRBJ2-3; D unclear. Trimming cost V 6 bases and J 10 bases, with 11 bases left between them. The CDR3 contains 10 residues. Germline V lookup: CDR1 SQVTM, CDR2 ANQGSEA.